This record concerns one T cell receptor (beta chain) sequence. What it binds is not known. These data originate in a study of early T cells in non-severe SARS-CoV-2 infection. Study details: Unpaired chains resulted from sequencing bulk RNA of unsorted whole blood.

V dropped 5 bases and J dropped 3 bases, with 17 bases sitting between them. CDR3 length: 16 amino acids. The V gene's germline CDR1 is LNHDA and CDR2 SQIVND (reference sequence). The study's findings and limits: Matches to VDJdb favored anti-spike CD8 responses and missed private and CD4 specificities.

Each cDNA molecule carried a unique molecular identifier. TCRdb processed the 5' RACE reads anew with MiXCR; each CDR3 protein has one entry. The table lists about 60,000 distinct CDR3 sequences, around 9.9% of them singletons. The genes are TRBV19 and TRBJ1-5, with a tentative D call TRBD1 (6 bases). The sequence derives from an adult who was a healthcare worker with PCR-confirmed SARS-CoV-2 infection or an uninfected control (not recorded which). Sequenced input: whole blood. This CDR3 is CASSPGTILNNQPQHF. For the CDR3, the DNA is TGTGCCAGTAGTCCCGGGACAATTCTCAACAATCAGCCCCAGCATTTT. The full variable domain, in which reference TRBV19 and TRBJ1-5 provide the parts outside the CDR3, is DGGITQSPKYLFRKEGQNVTLSCEQNLNHDAMYWYRQDPGQGLRLIYYSQIVNDFQKGDIAEGYSVSREKKESFPLTVTSAQKNPTAFYLCASSPGTILNNQPQHFGDGTRLSIL.